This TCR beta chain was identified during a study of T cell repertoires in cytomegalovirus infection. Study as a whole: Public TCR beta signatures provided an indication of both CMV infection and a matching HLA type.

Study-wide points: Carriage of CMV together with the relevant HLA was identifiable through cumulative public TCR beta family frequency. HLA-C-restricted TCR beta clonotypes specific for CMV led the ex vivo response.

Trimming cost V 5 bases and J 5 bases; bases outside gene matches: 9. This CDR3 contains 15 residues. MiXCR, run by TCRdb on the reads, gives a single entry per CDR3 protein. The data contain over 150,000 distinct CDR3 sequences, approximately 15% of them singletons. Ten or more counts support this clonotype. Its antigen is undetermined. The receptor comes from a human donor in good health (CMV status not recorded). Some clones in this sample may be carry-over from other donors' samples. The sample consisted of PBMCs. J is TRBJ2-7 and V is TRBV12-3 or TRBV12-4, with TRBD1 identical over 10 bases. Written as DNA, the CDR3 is TGTGCCAGCAGTGTACGGGACAGGGGATTCCACGAGCAGTACTTC. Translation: CASSVRDRGFHEQYF.